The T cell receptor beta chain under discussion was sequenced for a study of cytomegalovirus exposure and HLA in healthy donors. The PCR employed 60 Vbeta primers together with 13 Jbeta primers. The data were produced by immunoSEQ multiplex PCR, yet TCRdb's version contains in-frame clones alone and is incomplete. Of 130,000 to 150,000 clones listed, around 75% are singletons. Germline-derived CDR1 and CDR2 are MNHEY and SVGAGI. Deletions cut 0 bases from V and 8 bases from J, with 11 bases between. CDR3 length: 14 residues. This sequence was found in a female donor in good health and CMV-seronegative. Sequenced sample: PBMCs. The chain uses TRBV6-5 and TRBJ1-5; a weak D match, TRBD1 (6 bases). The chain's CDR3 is CASSYSNRAKPQHF. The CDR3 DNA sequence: TGTGCCAGCAGTTACTCGAACAGGGCCAAGCCCCAGCATTTT.